One sample yielded the 29 T cell receptor beta chains listed below, sequenced in a study of cytomegalovirus exposure and HLA in healthy donors. PCR used 60 Vbeta primers and 13 Jbeta primers. The assay was immunoSEQ multiplex PCR, and TCRdb's table has in-frame clones only and misses some. The profile shows around 150,000 clones, about 81% of them singletons. The source material was PBMCs. The receptors stem from a woman aged 18-29 years in good health and CMV-seronegative.

The J gene is TRBJ2-7, the V gene TRBV7-9; 11 bases map to TRBD1. J gave up 2 bases and V 3 bases, and 0 bases lay outside the gene matches. The CDR3 is 14 amino acids. Germline CDR1 SEHNR, CDR2 FQNEAQ (reference sequence). The DNA for the CDR3 is TGTGCCAGCAGCTTGGGACAGGGGGCCTACGAGCAGTACTTC. The encoded protein is CASSLGQGAYEQYF.

This clone was found once. This rearrangement joins TRBV19 to TRBJ2-1; TRBD2 agrees at 10 bases. The CDR3 loop spans 17 amino acids. The V gene's germline CDR1 is LNHDA and CDR2 SQIVND (reference sequence). V gave up 6 bases and J gave up 1 base; unmatched junction bases: 9. The CDR3 region has the DNA TGTGCCAGTAGGGAATCAAGGACTAGCGGTTCCTACAATGAGCAGTTCTTC. Protein product: CASRESRTSGSYNEQFF.

The rearrangement joins TRBV9 to TRBJ2-6; perhaps TRBD2 as D (6 bases). This CDR3 is 14 amino acids long. With 4 bases removed from V and 9 bases from J, the gap between germline ends came to 14 bases. Germline V lookup: CDR1 SGDLS, CDR2 YYNGEE. This chain's CDR3 is CASSIGGTFNVLTF. The CDR3 DNA follows: TGTGCCAGCAGCATAGGAGGGACTTTCAACGTCCTGACTTTC.

This chain links TRBV28 with TRBJ2-7; TRBD2 matches at 11 bases. The CDR3 loop spans 17 amino acids. CDR1 and CDR2 from the germline V gene are MDHEN and SYDVKM. Trimming at V came to 3 bases and at J to 1 base, leaving 8 bases not matched to a gene. This CDR3 is CASSFSLASGRSYEQYF. In nucleotides, the CDR3 is TGTGCCAGCAGTTTCTCCTTGGCTAGCGGGAGGTCCTACGAGCAGTACTTC.

Only one count was recorded for this clone. This rearrangement joins TRBV5-6 to TRBJ1-2, with D possibly TRBD1 on 5 matching bases. Looked up from germline, CDR1 is SGHDT and CDR2 is YYEEEE. V lost 2 bases and J lost 8, with 19 bases in between. The CDR3 has 15 residues. CDR3: CASSFRAQVLRGYTF. DNA of the CDR3: TGTGCCAGCAGCTTTCGTGCACAGGTTCTGAGGGGCTACACCTTC.

The V gene is TRBV9, the J gene TRBJ2-1; 12 nucleotides match TRBD2. The V gene's germline CDR1 is SGDLS and CDR2 YYNGEE. J was trimmed by 4 bases and V by 7 bases; bases with no gene match: 6. There are 15 residues in the CDR3. The chain's CDR3 is CASSSGRAGYNEQFF. The CDR3 DNA sequence: TGTGCCAGCTCTAGCGGGAGGGCGGGTTACAATGAGCAGTTCTTC.

Points on this clone: A junction boundary mismatches the germline segment, possibly from a read error. The chain has TRBV7-9 and TRBJ1-5; D is unclear. The CDR3 sequence is 13 residues long. CDR1 SEHNR and CDR2 FQNEAQ come from the germline V gene (reference sequence). For the CDR3, the DNA is TGTTCCAGCAGCTTAAGCGGTAATCAGCCCCAGCATTTT. This codes for CSSSLSGNQPQHF. Combining the CDR3 with reference TRBV7-9 and TRBJ1-5 gives the whole variable domain DTGVSQNPRHKITKRGQNVTFRCDPISEHNRLYWYRQTLGQGPEFLTYFQNEAQLEKSRLLSDRFSAERPKGSFSTLEIQRTEQGDSAMYLCSSSLSGNQPQHFGDGTRLSIL.

This clone was seen a few times. This chain joins TRBV5-6 and TRBJ1-2, with 7 bases aligning to TRBD1. V lost 2 bases, J lost 6 bases, and 7 bases stayed unmatched. Germline CDR1 SGHDT, CDR2 YYEEEE. The CDR3 loop spans 14 amino acids. CDR3 nucleotide sequence: TGTGCCAGCAGCTTTACTAGACAGGGAGATGGCTACACCTTC. This translates into CASSFTRQGDGYTF. Full variable domain (rest looked up from reference TRBV5-6 and TRBJ1-2): DAGVTQSPTHLIKTRGQQVTLRCSPKSGHDTVSWYQQALGQGPQFIFQYYEEEERQRGNFPDRFSGHQFPNYSSELNVNALLLGDSALYLCASSFTRQGDGYTFGSGTRLTVV.

The chain has TRBV4-1 and TRBJ2-7; the D gene is possibly TRBD2 (6 bases). V lost 1 base to trimming and J lost 3 bases, with 13 bases between them. Germline CDR1 is MGHRA and CDR2 is YSYEKL. This CDR3 is built from 15 residues. CDR3 sequence: CASSQASSRDYEQYF. CDR3 sequence (DNA): TGCGCCAGCAGCCAAGCGTCGTCGCGGGACTACGAGCAGTACTTC.

The chain employs TRBV5-4 and TRBJ1-1, with D possibly matching TRBD1 (5 bases). Trimming left V 0 bases short and J 3 bases short, with 15 bases between. Germline loops: CDR1 SGHNT, CDR2 YYREEE (reference sequence). This CDR3 spans 16 amino acids. In DNA, the CDR3 is TGTGCCAGCAGCTTGGGAAGTCAGGGCTCCTACACTGAAGCTTTCTTT. This codes for CASSLGSQGSYTEAFF. Supplemented by reference TRBV5-4 and TRBJ1-1, the full variable domain reads ETGVTQSPTHLIKTRGQQVTLRCSSQSGHNTVSWYQQALGQGPQFIFQYYREEENGRGNFPPRFSGLQFPNYSSELNVNALELDDSALYLCASSLGSQGSYTEAFFGQGTRLTVV.

V usage is TRBV4-1 and J usage is TRBJ2-1, with D uncertain. The germline V gene has CDR1 MGHRA and CDR2 YSYEKL. CDR3 length: 14 residues. V gave up 1 base and J gave up 4 bases, with 8 bases separating them. The CDR3 protein is CASSQVLLYNEQFF. CDR3 DNA: TGCGCCAGCAGCCAAGTTCTTTTATACAATGAGCAGTTCTTC.

The chain links TRBV30 to TRBJ1-1, with a tentative D call TRBD1 (6 bases). V was cut by 1 base and J by 3 bases, with 24 bases left in between. The CDR3 covers 18 residues. Germline V lookup: CDR1 GTSNPN, CDR2 SVGIG (reference sequence). CDR3 sequence (DNA): TGTGCCTGGAGTGCACCACTAGGACAGCCTAGGCCTGACACTGAAGCTTTCTTT. Residues: CAWSAPLGQPRPDTEAFF.

This chain links TRBV5-1 with TRBJ1-2, with D unresolved. With 2 bases removed from V and 6 bases from J, the gap between germline ends came to 8 bases. The germline V gene encodes CDR1 SGHRS and CDR2 YFSETQ. The CDR3 length is 12 residues. The CDR3 DNA is TGCGCCAGCAGCTTCTCTGGCAATGGCTACACCTTC. This sequence encodes CASSFSGNGYTF. The variable domain in full, with the rest retrieved from reference TRBV5-1 and TRBJ1-2, is KAGVTQTPRYLIKTRGQQVTLSCSPISGHRSVSWYQQTPGQGLQFLFEYFSETQRNKGNFPGRFSGRQFSNSRSEMNVSTLELGDSALYLCASSFSGNGYTFGSGTRLTVV.

The rearrangement joins TRBV5-4 to TRBJ1-5; 10 bases line up with TRBD1. Germline values: CDR1 SGHNT, CDR2 YYREEE (reference sequence). The J segment lost 4 bases and the V segment lost 0 bases, leaving 7 bases of the junction unmatched. The CDR3 runs to 17 residues. Written as DNA, the CDR3 is TGTGCCAGCAGCTTGGCACCTGGGACAGGGGTTAATCAGCCCCAGCATTTT. Translating it yields CASSLAPGTGVNQPQHF.

In this sample, this clone turned up a few times. This sequence joins TRBV28 and TRBJ1-1; the D gene is possibly TRBD1 (5 bases). V was pared by 5 bases and J by 4 bases, with 20 bases between. Germline loops: CDR1 MDHEN, CDR2 SYDVKM. This CDR3 has 16 amino acids. This chain's CDR3 is CASSRADGRGGTEAFF. Here the CDR3 DNA reads TGTGCCAGCAGTCGAGCGGACGGTCGGGGGGGCACTGAAGCTTTCTTT.

The rearrangement uses TRBV15 and TRBJ1-6; D gene uncertain. Between the trimmed V and J ends, which lost 3 bases and 9 bases, there was a span of 9 bases. Germline CDR1 reads LNHNV; CDR2 reads YYDKDF (reference sequence). The CDR3 is made up of 13 amino acids. CDR3 nucleotide sequence: TGTGCCACCAGCAGTGAACTCGGTTCACCCCTCCACTTT. Translated: CATSSELGSPLHF.

This clone was observed a few times. The chain links TRBV14 to TRBJ2-2; 8 nucleotides agree with TRBD1. The V gene's germline CDR1 is SGHDN and CDR2 FVKESK. V gave up 1 base and J gave up 7 bases; unmatched junction bases: 8. This CDR3 contains 16 residues. CDR3 sequence (DNA): TGTGCCAGCAGCCAAGTAAGGACAGGGTGGATCGGGGAGCTGTTTTTT. It translates to CASSQVRTGWIGELFF.

This rearrangement joins TRBV5-1 to TRBJ2-7; TRBD2 might be the D (5 bases). The V gene lost 2 bases and the J gene lost 6 bases, with 9 bases spanning the gap. The CDR3 is 12 amino acids. Germline assignment: CDR1 SGHRS and CDR2 YFSETQ. DNA for the CDR3: TGCGCCAGCAGCTTCAACAGCGGCGAGCAGTACTTC. It is translated as CASSFNSGEQYF.

The V call is TRBV4-1, the J call TRBJ2-5; D not resolved. Trimming removed 0 bases from V and 2 bases from J, with 10 bases in between. From germline, CDR1 is MGHRA and CDR2 YSYEKL. CDR3 length: 15 amino acids. CDR3 region: CASSQDLQRQETQYF. In DNA form, the CDR3 reads TGCGCCAGCAGCCAAGATTTACAGAGACAAGAGACCCAGTACTTC.

This rearrangement joins TRBV7-9 to TRBJ2-3, with 14 bases that match TRBD2. The CDR3 is made up of 16 amino acids. Germline V gives CDR1 SEHNR, CDR2 FQNEAQ (reference sequence). The junction had 4 bases not matched to a gene; V was cut back by 4 bases and J by 4 bases. The CDR3 here is CASSSTSGRVADTQYF. The CDR3 nucleotides are TGTGCCAGCAGCTCGACTAGCGGGAGGGTTGCAGATACGCAGTATTTT.

V gene TRBV28 combines with J gene TRBJ1-6; D may be TRBD1 (5 bases). Deletions cut 4 bases from V and 4 bases from J, with 11 bases between. The germline V gene encodes CDR1 MDHEN and CDR2 SYDVKM. This CDR3 spans 15 amino acids. The CDR3 bases are TGTGCCAGCAGTTCTCCGACAGCGTATAATTCACCCCTCCACTTT. It encodes CASSSPTAYNSPLHF. Combining the CDR3 with reference TRBV28 and TRBJ1-6 gives the whole variable domain DVKVTQSSRYLVKRTGEKVFLECVQDMDHENMFWYRQDPGLGLRLIYFSYDVKMKEKGDIPEGYSVSREKKERFSLILESASTNQTSMYLCASSSPTAYNSPLHFGNGTRLTVT.

This clone was found a few times. The chain uses TRBV5-1 and TRBJ1-2, with D possibly TRBD1 on 6 matching bases. The CDR3 loop spans 18 amino acids. V lost 4 bases and J lost 2, with 24 bases in between. Germline V gene lookup returns CDR1 SGHRS and CDR2 YFSETQ. CDR3 sequence: CASSPLPPRDTSNYGYTF. CDR3 nucleotides: TGCGCCAGCAGCCCCCTCCCTCCCCGGGACACTTCAAACTATGGCTACACCTTC. Together with reference TRBV5-1 and TRBJ1-2, the CDR3 gives the full variable domain: KAGVTQTPRYLIKTRGQQVTLSCSPISGHRSVSWYQQTPGQGLQFLFEYFSETQRNKGNFPGRFSGRQFSNSRSEMNVSTLELGDSALYLCASSPLPPRDTSNYGYTFGSGTRLTVV.

With respect to this clone: Other nucleotide sequences in the sample specify the same CDR3. The rearrangement joins TRBV5-1 to TRBJ1-5, with 8 bases matching TRBD1. Germline trimming cut 1 base from V and 7 bases from J; bases unmatched to any gene: 4. The CDR3 runs 14 residues. The germline CDR1 and CDR2 sequences are SGHRS and YFSETQ. The CDR3 here is CASSLTGGGQPQHF. In DNA, the CDR3 is TGCGCCAGCAGCTTGACAGGGGGTGGACAGCCCCAGCATTTT.

CDR3 sequence (DNA): TGTGCCAGCAGTGAAAACAGGGGGCTGACTGAAGCTTTCTTT. As protein: CASSENRGLTEAFF. The chain uses TRBV6-1 and TRBJ1-1, with 9 bases lining up with TRBD1. Losses at the gene ends were 2 bases for V and 5 bases for J; bases not matched to a gene: 3. Germline V gene lookup returns CDR1 MNHNS and CDR2 SASEGT. The CDR3 is 14 residues long.

Concerning this clone itself: Other DNA variants within this sample encode the same CDR3. The chain joins TRBV28 to TRBJ2-1; the D gene is possibly TRBD2 (5 bases). Germline assignment: CDR1 MDHEN and CDR2 SYDVKM. The CDR3 has 15 amino acids. Trimming took 5 bases from V and 0 from J, leaving 11 bases between them. The CDR3 sequence: CASSSRGSSYNEQFF. CDR3 DNA: TGTGCCAGCAGTAGTCGAGGGAGCTCCTACAATGAGCAGTTCTTC.

The genes are TRBV7-9 and TRBJ1-1; 8 bases agree with TRBD1. The germline CDR1 and CDR2 sequences are SEHNR and FQNEAQ (reference sequence). The CDR3 is made up of 14 amino acids. J was trimmed by 1 base and V by 6 bases; bases with no gene match: 4. The CDR3 nucleotides are TGTGCCAGCAGGGTGGGACAGGCGAACACTGAAGCTTTCTTT. Amino acid sequence: CASRVGQANTEAFF.

The V gene is TRBV6-5, the J gene TRBJ1-5, with D perhaps matching TRBD1 (5 bases). CDR1 and CDR2 (germline): MNHEY, SVGAGI. This CDR3 is 13 amino acids long. V lost 7 bases, J lost 5 bases, and 12 bases lay in between. CDR3 in amino acids: CASKSSGDQPQHF. The CDR3 DNA sequence: TGTGCCAGCAAGTCTTCGGGGGATCAGCCCCAGCATTTT.

The chain employs TRBV15 and TRBJ2-7; a weak D match, TRBD1 (6 bases). Trimming took off 3 bases at V and 0 bases at J, with 12 bases between the two ends. This CDR3 region has 15 residues. Germline CDR1 is LNHNV and CDR2 is YYDKDF (reference sequence). The CDR3 DNA sequence: TGTGCCACCAGCAGGGGTGGGACACGCTCCTACGAGCAGTACTTC. The encoded protein is CATSRGGTRSYEQYF.

In its sample, this clone was seen a few times. This sequence joins TRBV28 and TRBJ2-1, with 7 bases identical to TRBD2. Per germline, CDR1 MDHEN and CDR2 SYDVKM. The ends lost 3 bases at V and 3 bases at J; junction bases unmatched: 2. The length of the CDR3 is 14 residues. The CDR3, as DNA: TGTGCCAGCAGTTTCCTAGCGGTCTACAATGAGCAGTTCTTC. Its translation: CASSFLAVYNEQFF.